Listed below are T cell receptor beta chains from one sample, sequenced in a study of blood T cell repertoires in COVID-19. This table comes from immunoSEQ multiplex PCR, and its TCRdb copy is limited to in-frame clones, with some not included. The data hold hundreds of thousands of clones, with roughly 80% observed a single time. The specimen sequenced was PBMCs or T cells enriched from blood (not recorded which). Receptors were obtained from a middle-aged man who had been exposed to COVID-19. CDR3s include the opening cysteine and the closing phenylalanine or tryptophan. A D gene is named only where the DNA matches it firmly. Size is stated for part of the rows, as once, few or many counts, or as a class when the clone is expanded.

>TRBJ2-5|TRBD1|-|TRBV5-4
TGTGCCAGCTGCGACCGGGACAGATTCCAAGAGACCCAGTACTTC
CASCDRDRFQETQYF
>TRBJ1-1|-|-|TRBV11-2
TGTGCCAGCAGCTTTTCAGGGTCGGAAGCTTTCTTT
CASSFSGSEAFF
>TRBJ2-2|TRBD2|-|TRBV7-9
TGTGCCAGCAGCTTGCGGGCTAGCGGGAGGGACACCGGGGAGCTGTTTTTT
CASSLRASGRDTGELFF
>TRBJ1-1|-|-|TRBV5-1
TGCGCCAGCAGCTTCCAGATGAACACTGAAGCTTTCTTT
CASSFQMNTEAFF
>TRBJ1-4|TRBD1|-|TRBV5-1
TGCGCCAGCACCCCAACGGGAGACAGGGCCGAAAAACTGTTTTTT
CASTPTGDRAEKLFF
>TRBJ2-7|TRBD2|-|TRBV5-6
TGTGCCAGCAGCTTTTACACTAGCGGGAGATTCCACGAGCAGTACTTC
CASSFYTSGRFHEQYF
>TRBJ1-1|-|-|TRBV5-4
TGTGCCAGCAGCTTACGGGGGGAAGCTGAAGCTTTCTTT
CASSLRGEAEAFF
>TRBJ2-5|TRBD1|-|TRBV19
TGTGCCAGTAGTAAGGACAGGGTTGAAGAGACCCAGTACTTC
CASSKDRVEETQYF
>TRBJ1-2|-|-|TRBV4-1
TGCGCCAGCAGCCAAGAAAGAGGGCCACGCTATGGCTACACCTTC
CASSQERGPRYGYTF
>TRBJ2-7|TRBD1|-|TRBV7-3
TGTGCCAGCAGCCCCCACCCCACCCCGGGACAGGGAATGTTCGAGCAGTACTTC
CASSPHPTPGQGMFEQYF
>TRBJ2-7|TRBD1|-|TRBV24-1
TGTGCCACCAAGAGACCCCGGGACAGGGTCTACGAGCAGTACTTC
CATKRPRDRVYEQYF
>TRBJ1-3|TRBD1|few|TRBV6-5
TGTGCCGTAAAGGGACAGACGTACTCTGGAAACACCATATATTTT
CAVKGQTYSGNTIYF
>TRBJ2-2|-|-|TRBV6-5
TGTGCCGGACAGCGGCAAGCGGCAAACACCGGGGAGCTGTTTTTT
CAGQRQAANTGELFF
>TRBJ1-1|-|-|TRBV6-5
TGTGCCAGCAGTTACTCAAAGGGGGTGAGTGAAGCTTTCTTT
CASSYSKGVSEAFF
>TRBJ2-1|-|-|TRBV9
TGTGCCAGCAGCGTAGTTGGGACACCAAGCTCCTACAATGAGCAGTTCTTC
CASSVVGTPSSYNEQFF
>TRBJ2-3|-|-|TRBV7-2
TGTGCCAGCGCCGTGACTACTAGCACAGATACGCAGTATTTT
CASAVTTSTDTQYF
>TRBJ2-7|TRBD2|-|TRBV19
TGTGCCAGTAGTTCTCAGACTAGCGGGACGGGGGAGCAGTACTTC
CASSSQTSGTGEQYF
>TRBJ2-7|TRBD2|-|TRBV24-1
TGTGCCACCAGCCCAGCGGGATTAGAAAGCTACGAGCAGTACTTC
CATSPAGLESYEQYF
>TRBJ2-5|-|-|TRBV5-6
TGTGCCAGCAGCTTGAAGGCAGGGAGGCAGGAGACCCAGTACTTC
CASSLKAGRQETQYF
>TRBJ2-3|TRBD1|-|TRBV29-1
TGCAGCGTGGCGACAGGGAGCACAGATACGCAGTATTTT
CSVATGSTDTQYF
>TRBJ1-3|TRBD1|-|TRBV12-5
TGTGCTAGTGGCTCAGGGGGCTTTGGAAACACCATATATTTT
CASGSGGFGNTIYF
>TRBJ2-2|TRBD1|many|TRBV2
TGTGCCAGCAGTGACAGGGGGAAAAGCACCGGGGAGCTGTTTTTT
CASSDRGKSTGELFF
>TRBJ2-3|-|-|TRBV2
TGTGCCAGCAGGAGGGGGACAGATACGCAGTATTTT
CASRRGTDTQYF
>TRBJ1-5|-|-|TRBV15
TGTGCCACCAGCAGAGCACCCTTGGGCTCGGGGAGCAATCAGCCCCAGCATTTT
CATSRAPLGSGSNQPQHF
>TRBJ1-6|-|-|TRBV9
TGTGCCAGCAGCTTTTCAACGGATAATTCACCCCTCCACTTT
CASSFSTDNSPLHF
>TRBJ1-6|TRBD1|-|TRBV11-3
TGTGCCAGCAACCCTGGAAGTGGACAGGGATTTTCACCCCTCCACTTT
CASNPGSGQGFSPLHF
>TRBJ1-2|-|-|TRBV6-5
TGTGCCAGCAGTTATCGCGGATCTAACTATGGCTACACCTTC
CASSYRGSNYGYTF
>TRBJ2-3|TRBD2|-|TRBV5-5
TGTGCCAGCTCACCCGGGACTAGCGCCCAAGCCTTTAGCACAGATACGCAGTATTTT
CASSPGTSAQAFSTDTQYF
>TRBJ2-5|TRBD1|-|TRBV24-1
TGTGCCACCGGTGGACAGGGGGCGAGGGAGACCCAGTACTTC
CATGGQGARETQYF
>TRBJ2-1|TRBD2|-|TRBV7-8
TGTGCCAGCAGCTTAGTCCTCGGGACATCGTTGACTAGCGGGAGATCCGGTGAGCAGTTCTTC
CASSLVLGTSLTSGRSGEQFF
>TRBJ2-4|TRBD2|once|TRBV7-9
TGTGCCAGCAGCTTAGAACCTAGCGGGGGGGAAGCCAAAAACATTCAGTACTTC
CASSLEPSGGEAKNIQYF
>TRBJ2-3|TRBD1|-|TRBV4-1
TGCGCCAGCAGGGGACAGATAACAGATACGCAGTATTTT
CASRGQITDTQYF
>TRBJ1-2|TRBD1|-|TRBV5-4
TGTGCCAGCAGCTTGGACGACAGGGCCTATGGCTACACCTTC
CASSLDDRAYGYTF
>TRBJ2-7|-|-|TRBV5-1
TGCGCCAGCAGCTTGGACAGGGCCTACGAGCAGTACTTC
CASSLDRAYEQYF
>TRBJ2-1|-|-|TRBV6-5
TGTGCCAGCAGTTACCGGGAGTCCGCTTTCAATGAGCAGTTCTTC
CASSYRESAFNEQFF
>TRBJ2-1|TRBD2|-|TRBV18
TGTGCCAGCTCACCCTGGAGTAGCGGGAGTAACAATGAGCAGTTCTTC
CASSPWSSGSNNEQFF
>TRBJ2-1|TRBD1|once|TRBV11-3
TGTGCCACATCCGCAACACCCACAGGGGACCAGTTCTTC
CATSATPTGDQFF
>TRBJ2-5|TRBD2|many|TRBV12-3/TRBV12-4
TGTGCCAGCACCCGTACGGGAGGAGAGACCCAGTACTTC
CASTRTGGETQYF
>TRBJ2-5|TRBD2|-|TRBV5-1
TGCGCCAGCAGCTTGCGGGGAGGGAGTCAAGAGACCCAGTACTTC
CASSLRGGSQETQYF
>TRBJ1-2|-|once|TRBV19
TGTGCCAGCCTACAGGACTACGACTATGGCTACACCTTC
CASLQDYDYGYTF
>TRBJ2-7|TRBD2|-|TRBV6-5
TGTGCCAGCAGGCTAGCGGATGACTCCTACGAGCAGTACTTC
CASRLADDSYEQYF
>TRBJ2-7|-|-|TRBV11-2
TGTGCCAGCAGCTTAGTTTTGGCTTTTGCCTACGAGCAGTACTTC
CASSLVLAFAYEQYF
>TRBJ1-1|-|-|TRBV19
TGTGCCAGTAGTATCCGACAGGCCACCCGTACGAACACTGAAGCTTTCTTT
CASSIRQATRTNTEAFF
>TRBJ2-5|TRBD2|-|TRBV10-3
TGTGCCATCACGGCTAGCGGGGGGGAAGAGACCCAGTACTTC
CAITASGGEETQYF
>TRBJ2-1|TRBD2|-|TRBV5-1
TGCGCCAGCAGCTGGGGGACTAGGGCCTACAATGAGCAGTTCTTC
CASSWGTRAYNEQFF
>TRBJ1-5|-|-|TRBV2
TGTGCCAGCATACGTCTACAGGGTGAGCCCCAGCATTTT
CASIRLQGEPQHF
>TRBJ2-1|TRBD2|-|TRBV15
TGTGCCACCAGCAGAGGGGGTAGCGGGAGAAACAATGAGCAGTTCTTC
CATSRGGSGRNNEQFF
>TRBJ2-7|TRBD1|-|TRBV10-2
TGCGCCAGCAGGGTTATAGACAGGGAAGAGCAGTACTTC
CASRVIDREEQYF
>TRBJ1-5|-|-|TRBV12-3/TRBV12-4
TGTGCCAGCAGCCCGACTGCGAGTCAGCCCCAGCATTTT
CASSPTASQPQHF
>TRBJ2-3|-|-|TRBV18
TGTGCCAGCTCACCAACCCCGGGGGGCCTTGGCGGAGGGTACACAGATACGCAGTATTTT
CASSPTPGGLGGGYTDTQYF
>TRBJ2-1|-|-|TRBV18
TGTGCCAGCTCACCCTTGATGAACTTCTACAATGAGCAGTTCTTC
CASSPLMNFYNEQFF
>TRBJ2-7|-|-|TRBV5-1
TGCGCCAGCAGCCCCTCCACGGACAACTACGAGCAGTACTTC
CASSPSTDNYEQYF
>TRBJ2-5|-|-|TRBV7-8
TGTGCCAGCAGCGAAAGTGGAGGATACCAAGAGACCCAGTACTTC
CASSESGGYQETQYF
>TRBJ1-2|-|-|TRBV18
TGTGCCAGCTCACCATCTCACAGGGACCTATATGGCTACACCTTC
CASSPSHRDLYGYTF